This T cell receptor (beta chain) was documented in a study of cytomegalovirus exposure and HLA in healthy donors. Study results and caveats: Accounts indicate the classifier identified cytomegalovirus status with strong specificity and sensitivity. CMV antigen specificity was confirmed in vitro for three CMV-associated chains. In the 120 or so validation repertoires, more than 85% of cluster scores exceeded 0, per a later analysis. The authors listed 164 TCR beta chains as cytomegalovirus-associated.

A remark on this clone: The antigen remains unidentified.

Here immunoSEQ multiplex PCR was the method, and the copy in TCRdb shows in-frame clones only, minus some. The sample lists some 170,000 clones; around nine tenths were seen once. Sequencing was carried out using PBMCs. This receptor was taken from a woman aged 30 to 39 in good health and CMV-seronegative.

The CDR3 region is CASSFTFLRKANTEAFF. The CDR3 coding sequence is TGTGCCAGCAGCTTTACATTTTTGCGGAAGGCCAACACTGAAGCTTTCTTT. The chain recombines TRBV7-9 with TRBJ1-1; D gene uncertain. The V gene's germline CDR1 is SEHNR and CDR2 FQNEAQ (reference sequence). The CDR3 length is 17 residues. V lost 3 bases, J lost 2 bases, and 19 bases lay in between.